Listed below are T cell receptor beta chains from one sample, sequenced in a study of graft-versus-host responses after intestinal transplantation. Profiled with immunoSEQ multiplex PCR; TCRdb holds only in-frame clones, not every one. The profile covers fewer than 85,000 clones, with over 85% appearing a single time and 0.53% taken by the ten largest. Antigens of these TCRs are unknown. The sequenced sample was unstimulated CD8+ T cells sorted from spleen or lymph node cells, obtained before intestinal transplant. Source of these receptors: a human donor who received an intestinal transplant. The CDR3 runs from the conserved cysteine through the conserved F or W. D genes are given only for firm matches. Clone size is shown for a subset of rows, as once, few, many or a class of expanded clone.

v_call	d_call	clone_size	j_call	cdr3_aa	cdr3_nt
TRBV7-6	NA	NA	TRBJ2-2	CASSLAPGLGNTGELFF	TGTGCCAGCAGCCTAGCCCCGGGACTGGGGAACACCGGGGAGCTGTTTTTT
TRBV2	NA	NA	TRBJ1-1	CASNTGENTEAFF	TGTGCCAGCAATACAGGCGAGAACACTGAAGCTTTCTTT
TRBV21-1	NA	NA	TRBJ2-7	CASSPLLGTSGSILGEQYF	TGTGCCAGCAGCCCCCTTCTTGGGACTAGCGGGAGTATCCTGGGGGAGCAGTACTTC
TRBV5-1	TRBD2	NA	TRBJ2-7	CATAGGSGEQYF	TGCGCCACCGCGGGAGGGAGCGGCGAGCAGTACTTC
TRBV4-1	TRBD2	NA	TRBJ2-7	CASSQGFGLAGYYEQYF	TGCGCCAGCAGCCAAGGATTCGGACTAGCGGGGTACTACGAGCAGTACTTC
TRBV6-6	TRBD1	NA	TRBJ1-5	CASSQSGGGNQPQHF	TGTGCCAGCAGTCAATCAGGGGGCGGCAATCAGCCCCAGCATTTT
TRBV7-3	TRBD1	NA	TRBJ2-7	CASSFNRDRGRTYEQYF	TGTGCCAGCAGCTTTAACCGGGACAGGGGGCGCACCTACGAGCAGTACTTC
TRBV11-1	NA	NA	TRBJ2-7	CASSLTGTVYEQYF	TGTGCCAGCAGCTTAACGGGGACCGTCTACGAGCAGTACTTC
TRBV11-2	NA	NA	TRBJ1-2	CASSLGRPVYGYTF	TGTGCCAGCAGCTTAGGTCGCCCAGTCTATGGCTACACCTTC
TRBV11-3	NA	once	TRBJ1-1	CASSLDNWGYGMNTEAFF	TGTGCCAGCAGCTTAGATAATTGGGGGTACGGAATGAACACTGAAGCTTTCTTT
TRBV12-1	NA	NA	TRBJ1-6	CASSSSIDRGESHNSPLHF	TGTGCCAGCAGCTCATCCATCGACAGGGGAGAATCCCATAATTCACCCCTCCACTTT
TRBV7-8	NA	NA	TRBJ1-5	CASSHPGGMDGNQPQHF	TGTGCCAGCAGCCACCCCGGGGGGATGGACGGCAATCAGCCCCAGCATTTT
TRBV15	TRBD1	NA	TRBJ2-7	CATSRDERVDRVYEQYF	TGTGCCACCAGCAGAGATGAAAGGGTTGACAGGGTCTACGAGCAGTACTTC
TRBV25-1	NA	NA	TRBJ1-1	CASSSQGLEAFF	TGTGCCAGCAGTTCACAGGGACTTGAAGCTTTCTTT
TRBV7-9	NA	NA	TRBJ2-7	CASSQTLRVYEQYF	TGTGCCAGCAGCCAGACCCTTCGGGTCTACGAGCAGTACTTC
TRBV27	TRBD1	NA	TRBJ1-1	CASSSTGYGTEAFF	TGTGCCAGCAGTTCGACAGGGTACGGAACTGAAGCTTTCTTT
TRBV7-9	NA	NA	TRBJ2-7	CASSLSNGWEQYF	TGTGCCAGCAGCTTAAGTAACGGGTGGGAGCAGTACTTC
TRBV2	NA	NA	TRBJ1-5	CASSEATEMNQPQHF	TGTGCCAGCAGTGAAGCGACAGAGATGAATCAGCCCCAGCATTTT
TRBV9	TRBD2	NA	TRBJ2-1	CASSSGTSGRNEQFF	TGTGCCAGCAGCTCGGGGACTAGCGGGAGAAATGAGCAGTTCTTC
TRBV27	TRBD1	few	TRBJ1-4	CASSSTGTATNEKLFF	TGTGCCAGCAGTTCGACAGGGACTGCAACTAATGAAAAACTGTTTTTT
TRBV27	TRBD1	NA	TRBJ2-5	CASSLRGGETQYF	TGTGCCAGCAGTTTAAGAGGGGGCGAGACCCAGTACTTC
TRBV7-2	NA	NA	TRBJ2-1	CASSLAPPGSSYNEQFF	TGTGCCAGCAGCTTAGCGCCTCCGGGGAGCTCCTACAATGAGCAGTTCTTC
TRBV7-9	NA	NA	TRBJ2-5	CASSLGLKETQYF	TGTGCCAGCAGCTTAGGACTAAAAGAGACCCAGTACTTC
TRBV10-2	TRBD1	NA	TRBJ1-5	CASSEGQGGNQPQHF	TGCGCCAGCAGTGAGGGACAGGGCGGGAATCAGCCCCAGCATTTT